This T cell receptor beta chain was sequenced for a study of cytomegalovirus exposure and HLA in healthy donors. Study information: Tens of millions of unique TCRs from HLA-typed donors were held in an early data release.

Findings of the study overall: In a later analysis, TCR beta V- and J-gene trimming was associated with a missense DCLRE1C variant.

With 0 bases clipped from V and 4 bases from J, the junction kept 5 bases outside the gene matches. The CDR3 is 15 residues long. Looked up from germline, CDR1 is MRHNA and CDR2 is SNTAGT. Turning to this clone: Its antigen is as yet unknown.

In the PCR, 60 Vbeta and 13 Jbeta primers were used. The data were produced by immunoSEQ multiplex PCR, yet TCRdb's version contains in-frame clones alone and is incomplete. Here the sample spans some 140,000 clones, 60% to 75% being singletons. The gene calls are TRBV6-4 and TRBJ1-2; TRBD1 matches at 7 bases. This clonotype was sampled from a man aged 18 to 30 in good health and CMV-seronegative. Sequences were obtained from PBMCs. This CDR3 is CASSDSTGSVYGYTF. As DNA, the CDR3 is TGTGCCAGCAGTGACTCGACAGGGTCGGTCTATGGCTACACCTTC.